Presented here are 27 T cell receptor beta chains from one specimen sequenced in a study of graft-versus-host responses after intestinal transplantation. Sequenced by immunoSEQ multiplex PCR; TCRdb stores in-frame clones only, minus some. The top ten clones hold 0.38% of a sample with approximately 63,000 clones, approximately 94% of them seen once. These receptors have no identified antigens. Material: unstimulated CD4+ T cells sorted from spleen or lymph node cells, obtained before transplant. The origin of the receptors is a human donor who was the organ donor for an intestinal transplant.

The sample holds a few counts of this clone. V gene TRBV6-5 combines with J gene TRBJ2-2; D gene unclear. The CDR3 covers 15 residues. The germline V gene has CDR1 MNHEY and CDR2 SVGAGI. The ends were cut back, 2 bases at V and 2 bases at J, with 9 bases in the middle. CDR3 in DNA: TGTGCCAGCAGTTACAAGGGTCCAAACACCGGGGAGCTGTTTTTT. This gives the protein CASSYKGPNTGELFF.

The V gene is TRBV9, the J gene TRBJ2-2, with D tentatively TRBD1 (6 bases). Per germline, CDR1 SGDLS and CDR2 YYNGEE. The CDR3 spans 15 residues. With 2 bases removed from V and 1 base from J, the gap between germline ends came to 9 bases. The CDR3 sequence: CASSVGGQNTGELFF. Written as DNA, the CDR3 is TGTGCCAGCAGCGTTGGGGGACAGAACACCGGGGAGCTGTTTTTT.

The chain uses TRBV12-5 and TRBJ2-7, with 9 bases identical to TRBD2. This CDR3 is 13 amino acids long. V was pared by 6 bases and J by 3 bases, with 3 bases of the junction left unmatched. CDR1 LGHNT and CDR2 FRNRAP come from the germline V gene. This CDR3 is CASGSSGGYEQYF. The CDR3 region has the DNA TGTGCTAGTGGCAGTAGCGGGGGCTACGAGCAGTACTTC.

J is TRBJ2-1 and V is TRBV5-4; unclear D gene. The germline V and J ends were trimmed by 1 base and 4 bases, with 15 bases remaining between them. The germline V gene has CDR1 SGHNT and CDR2 YYREEE (reference sequence). The CDR3 runs 16 residues. CDR3 amino acids: CASSLMSAPGYNEQFF. DNA for the CDR3: TGTGCCAGCAGCTTGATGTCGGCCCCTGGGTACAATGAGCAGTTCTTC.

The V gene is TRBV18, the J gene TRBJ2-5; 8 bases fit TRBD1. The J call could be wrong; TRBJ2-7 is a better fit for the DNA end. The CDR3 is 14 residues long. CDR1 KGHSH and CDR2 LQKENI come from the germline V gene. The CDR3, as DNA: TGTGCCAGCTCGAAAGGACAGGGCCCCTACGAGCAGTACTTC. Residues: CASSKGQGPYEQYF.

The chain employs TRBV30 and TRBJ1-6, with D possibly matching TRBD1 (5 bases). This CDR3 has 14 residues. CDR1 is GTSNPN, CDR2 SVGIG, per germline (reference sequence). Deletions cut 4 bases from V and 5 bases from J, with 12 bases between. CDR3 sequence: CAWTVGVHNSPLHF. The CDR3 DNA follows: TGTGCCTGGACTGTAGGGGTTCATAATTCACCCCTCCACTTT.

This chain links TRBV18 with TRBJ2-5; the match to TRBD2 covers 9 bases. Germline CDR1 KGHSH, CDR2 LQKENI. V dropped 2 bases and J dropped 5; count of bases not matched to a gene: 9. The CDR3 is 16 residues long. Here the CDR3 reads CASSPLGGGAEETQYF. The CDR3 DNA reads TGTGCCAGCTCACCATTAGGCGGGGGGGCCGAGGAGACCCAGTACTTC.

The V and J genes are TRBV5-1 and TRBJ2-1, with D possibly TRBD1 on 5 matching bases. The germline V gene encodes CDR1 SGHRS and CDR2 YFSETQ. Trimming cost V 5 bases and J 5 bases, with 11 bases left between them. The length of the CDR3 is 13 residues. The CDR3 DNA is TGCGCCAGCAGTGCACAGGTCCACAATGAGCAGTTCTTC. Translating it yields CASSAQVHNEQFF.

The rearrangement uses TRBV11-2 and TRBJ1-6; maybe TRBD1 (6 bases). The V end was cut by 6 bases, the J end by 4 bases, with 22 bases between. The CDR3 is 18 residues long. Germline V CDR1 and CDR2: SGHAT, FQNNGV. CDR3 sequence (DNA): TGTGCCAGCAGGCCCTCTTATGGGGACAAACCTTATAATTCACCCCTCCACTTT. It translates to CASRPSYGDKPYNSPLHF.

The rearrangement joins TRBV4-2 to TRBJ2-5; possibly TRBD2 for D (7 bases). V dropped 0 bases and J dropped 2 bases, with 19 bases sitting between them. The CDR3 has 18 residues. The germline V gene encodes CDR1 LGHNA and CDR2 YNFKEQ. CDR3 region: CASSQDLPLRGLQETQYF. CDR3 nucleotide sequence: TGTGCCAGCAGCCAAGATCTCCCACTGCGGGGGCTTCAAGAGACCCAGTACTTC.

This chain connects TRBV11-1 to TRBJ2-7; 14 bases agree with TRBD2. The germline CDR1 and CDR2 sequences are SGHAT and FQDESV (reference sequence). This CDR3 comprises 16 residues. The V and J ends lost 5 bases and 2 bases, in that order; junction bases with no gene match: 5. CDR3 sequence: CASSHRTSGGTYEQYF. The DNA of the CDR3 is TGTGCCAGCAGCCATAGGACTAGCGGGGGGACCTACGAGCAGTACTTC. Looking up the rest from reference TRBV11-1 and TRBJ2-7 gives the full variable domain: EAEVAQSPRYKITEKSQAVAFWCDPISGHATLYWYRQILGQGPELLVQFQDESVVDDSQLPKDRFSAERLKGVDSTLKIQPAELGDSAMYLCASSHRTSGGTYEQYFGPGTRLTVT.

This sequence joins TRBV5-4 and TRBJ2-3; 7 bases line up with TRBD2. The CDR3 runs 14 residues. Germline V gene data show CDR1 as SGHNT and CDR2 as YYREEE (reference sequence). The trim removed 1 base at V and 1 base at J, leaving 0 bases unmatched. The CDR3 protein is CASSLRGGTDTQYF. Here the CDR3 DNA reads TGTGCCAGCAGCTTGCGGGGGGGCACAGATACGCAGTATTTT.

The genes are TRBV4-3 and TRBJ2-3; D is ambiguous. Germline V gene data show CDR1 as LGHNA and CDR2 as YSLEER. V shed 2 bases and J shed 4 bases, with 13 bases lying between them. CDR3 size: 15 residues. The CDR3 DNA reads TGCGCCAGCAGCCAATTAGCAAGACACCCAGATACGCAGTATTTT. Its translation: CASSQLARHPDTQYF.

This sequence joins TRBV6-4 and TRBJ1-5; 7 nucleotides align to TRBD1. Germline trimming cut 2 bases from V and 7 bases from J; bases unmatched to any gene: 11. The germline V gene has CDR1 MRHNA and CDR2 SNTAGT. The CDR3 covers 16 residues. The CDR3 is CASSDPGRGAEQPQHF. DNA of the CDR3: TGTGCCAGCAGTGACCCCGGCAGGGGGGCGGAACAGCCCCAGCATTTT.

Concerning this clone itself: The junction shows a germline mismatch at one end, possibly a read error. The chain employs TRBV7-9 and TRBJ2-7; the match to TRBD1 covers 7 bases. The CDR3 covers 11 residues. The germline V gene has CDR1 SEHNR and CDR2 FQNEAQ (reference sequence). CDR3 DNA: TGTGCCAGCAGCTTCGACAGGGACCCCCTATTC. It yields the protein CASSFDRDPLF.

The V call is TRBV9, the J call TRBJ1-2; D is unclear. The V end lost 5 bases, the J end lost 7 bases, and 18 bases lay between the germline ends. CDR1 and CDR2 from the germline V gene are SGDLS and YYNGEE. The CDR3 spans 14 residues. The DNA of the CDR3 is TGTGCCAGCAGTCCTTCATCGGTTCTCCGTGGCTACACCTTC. Amino acid sequence: CASSPSSVLRGYTF.

The genes are TRBV18 and TRBJ1-1; no clear D gene. The V end lost 3 bases, the J end lost 1 base, and 15 bases lay between the germline ends. Per germline, CDR1 KGHSH and CDR2 LQKENI. This CDR3 has 16 amino acids. This CDR3 reads CASSPNTGPQNTEAFF. DNA of the CDR3: TGTGCCAGCTCACCGAACACTGGACCTCAGAACACTGAAGCTTTCTTT.

This clone came up once. CDR3: CASSRTGGLQPQHF. CDR3 coding DNA: TGTGCCAGCAGCCGAACAGGGGGCCTTCAGCCCCAGCATTTT. V and J are TRBV7-2 and TRBJ1-5; the match to TRBD1 covers 9 bases. Germline V lookup: CDR1 SGHTA, CDR2 FQGNSA. Unmatched junction bases numbered 5, after V lost 5 bases and J lost 6 bases. The CDR3 spans 14 residues.

A word on this clone: The sample carries other DNA sequences with the same CDR3. CDR3 DNA: TGTGCCATCAGTGAGTTTTTAGCGGGGGGTCAAGAGACCCAGTACTTC. Encoded protein: CAISEFLAGGQETQYF. This sequence joins TRBV10-3 and TRBJ2-5; 10 nucleotides match TRBD2. The CDR3 is 16 residues long. The J segment lost 2 bases and the V segment lost 1 base, leaving 4 bases of the junction unmatched. Germline CDR1 and CDR2: ENHRY and SYGVKD.

This chain links TRBV25-1 with TRBJ2-1, with 7 bases that match TRBD2. CDR3 length equals 15 residues. Germline V gene sequence: CDR1 MGHDK, CDR2 SYGVNS. Trimming removed 3 bases from V and 6 bases from J; junction bases left unmatched: 8. The CDR3: CASSDHPGLINEQFF. The CDR3 DNA reads as TGTGCCAGCAGTGACCATCCGGGACTAATCAATGAGCAGTTCTTC.

The CDR3 reads CASSLTGLAGGHNEQFF. The DNA for the CDR3 is TGTGCCAGCAGCTTAACTGGCCTAGCGGGGGGGCACAATGAGCAGTTCTTC. This chain joins TRBV7-3 and TRBJ2-1, with 12 bases aligning to TRBD2. The CDR3 loop spans 17 amino acids. The V gene end was trimmed by 0 bases and the J gene end by 5 bases; junction bases not matched to a gene: 5. Per germline, CDR1 SGHTA and CDR2 FQGTGA.

The rearrangement uses TRBV30 and TRBJ2-7; D tentatively reads TRBD1 or TRBD2 (6 bases each). Trimming cost V 2 bases and J 3 bases, with 11 bases left between them. CDR1 and CDR2 (germline): GTSNPN, SVGIG (reference sequence). This CDR3 has 13 amino acids. The CDR3, as DNA: TGTGCCTGGAGTAGGGGGGTCAGCTACGAGCAGTACTTC. This sequence encodes CAWSRGVSYEQYF.

The chain is built from TRBV2 and TRBJ1-3; D perhaps matches TRBD1 (5 bases). Germline lookup yields CDR1 SNHLY and CDR2 FYNNEI. The germline V and J ends were trimmed by 4 bases and 4 bases, with 8 bases remaining between them. There are 13 residues in the CDR3. CDR3 residues: CASSVGRGNTIYF. The DNA for the CDR3 is TGTGCCAGCAGTGTGGGACGCGGAAACACCATATATTTT.

The chain employs TRBV5-3 and TRBJ1-4, with D tentatively TRBD1 (5 bases). TRBV5-3 is assigned to the ORF class and has an uncertain function. V was shortened by 0 bases and J by 8 bases, with 17 bases between the two germline ends. The CDR3 loop spans 16 amino acids. CDR3 nucleotide sequence: TGTGCCAGAAGCTTGGATTCCGGCAGGGAGCGGGAAAAACTGTTTTTT. Residues: CARSLDSGREREKLFF.

CDR3 in DNA: TGTGCCAGCAGCTTACCCTACCATCCGGGACCCCGGGCCTACGAGCAGTACTTC. Protein product: CASSLPYHPGPRAYEQYF. The chain carries TRBV11-3 and TRBJ2-7; either TRBD1 or TRBD2 may fit D (5 bases each). The V gene lost 2 bases and the J gene lost 2 bases, with 22 bases spanning the gap. The CDR3 is made up of 18 amino acids. Per the germline V gene, CDR1 is SGHNT and CDR2 is YENEEA.

The V call is TRBV2, the J call TRBJ2-7; D is undetermined. The CDR3 totals 15 residues. Germline V lookup: CDR1 SNHLY, CDR2 FYNNEI. Trimming removed 2 bases from V and 1 base from J, with 12 bases in between. CDR3 DNA sequence: TGTGCCAGCAGTGAATTTCGCGACATTTCCTACGAGCAGTACTTC. Its protein is CASSEFRDISYEQYF.

The chain is built from TRBV7-2 and TRBJ2-3; D is perhaps TRBD2 (6 bases). Germline CDR1 and CDR2: SGHTA and FQGNSA. This CDR3 contains 14 residues. Trimming took off 5 bases at V and 3 bases at J, with 12 bases between the two ends. CDR3 protein: CASSQIAVTDTQYF. Written as DNA, the CDR3 is TGTGCCAGCAGCCAGATAGCGGTTACAGATACGCAGTATTTT.